This T cell receptor (beta chain) was recorded in a study of monozygotic twins with inflammatory bowel disease. The CDR3 covers 15 residues. The germline V gene has CDR1 MGHDK and CDR2 SYGVNS. TCRdb reprocessed the 5' RACE reads, with one entry per CDR3 protein and no DNA. The table lists 150,000 or so distinct CDR3 sequences, with approximately 7% in the top ten. The TCR sequence derives from a human donor with ulcerative colitis or Crohn's disease, or a healthy co-twin of an affected twin (not recorded which). This chain links TRBV25-1 with TRBJ2-5; with no DNA, the TCRdb D assignment of TRBD1 cannot be verified. The material sequenced was blood. This CDR3 reads CASSSRQGRKETQYF.